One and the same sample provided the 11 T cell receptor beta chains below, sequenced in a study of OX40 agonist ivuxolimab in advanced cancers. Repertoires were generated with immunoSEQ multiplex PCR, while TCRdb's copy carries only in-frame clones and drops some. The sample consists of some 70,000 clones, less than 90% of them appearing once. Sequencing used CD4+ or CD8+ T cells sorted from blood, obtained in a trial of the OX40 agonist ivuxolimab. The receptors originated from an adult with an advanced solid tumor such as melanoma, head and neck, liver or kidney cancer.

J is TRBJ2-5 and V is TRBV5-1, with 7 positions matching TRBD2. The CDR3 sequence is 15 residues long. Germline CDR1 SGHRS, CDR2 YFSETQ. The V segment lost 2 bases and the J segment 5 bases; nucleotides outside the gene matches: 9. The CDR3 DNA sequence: TGCGCCAGCAGCTTTGGGAGGGAGGCCGTGGAGACCCAGTACTTC. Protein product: CASSFGREAVETQYF. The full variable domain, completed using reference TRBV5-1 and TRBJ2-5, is KAGVTQTPRYLIKTRGQQVTLSCSPISGHRSVSWYQQTPGQGLQFLFEYFSETQRNKGNFPGRFSGRQFSNSRSEMNVSTLELGDSALYLCASSFGREAVETQYFGPGTRLLVL.

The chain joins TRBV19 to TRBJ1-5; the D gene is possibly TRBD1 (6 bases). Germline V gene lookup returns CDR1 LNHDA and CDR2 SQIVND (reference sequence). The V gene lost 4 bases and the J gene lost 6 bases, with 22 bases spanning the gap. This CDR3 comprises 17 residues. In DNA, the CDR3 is TGTGCCAGTAGTAACCCTCCGGGGAGGGGGAGGGGTCAGCCCCAGCATTTT. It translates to CASSNPPGRGRGQPQHF.

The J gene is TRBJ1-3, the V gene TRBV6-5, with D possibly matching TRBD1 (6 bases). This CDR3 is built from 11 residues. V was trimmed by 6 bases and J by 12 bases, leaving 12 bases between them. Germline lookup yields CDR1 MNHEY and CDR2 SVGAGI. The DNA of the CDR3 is TGTGCCAGCAGAACCGAGGACAGCATATATTTT. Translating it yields CASRTEDSIYF.

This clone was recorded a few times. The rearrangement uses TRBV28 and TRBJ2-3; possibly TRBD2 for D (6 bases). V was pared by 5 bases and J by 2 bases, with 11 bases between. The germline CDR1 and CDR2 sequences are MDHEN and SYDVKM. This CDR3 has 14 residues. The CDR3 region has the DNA TGTGCCAGCAGTGGGGGACTTTTCACAGATACGCAGTATTTT. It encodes CASSGGLFTDTQYF.

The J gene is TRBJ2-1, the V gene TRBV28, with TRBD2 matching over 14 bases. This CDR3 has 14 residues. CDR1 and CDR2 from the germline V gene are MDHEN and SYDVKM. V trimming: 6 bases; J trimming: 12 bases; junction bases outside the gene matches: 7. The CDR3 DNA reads TGTGCCAGCAGCCCGACTAGCGGGGGGGCGGTGCAGTTCTTC. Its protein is CASSPTSGGAVQFF.

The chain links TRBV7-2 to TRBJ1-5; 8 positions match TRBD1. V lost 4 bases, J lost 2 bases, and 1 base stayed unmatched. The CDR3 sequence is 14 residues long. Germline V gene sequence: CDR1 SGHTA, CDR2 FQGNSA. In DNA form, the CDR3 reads TGTGCCAGCAGCTCGGGACAGGGCAATCAGCCCCAGCATTTT. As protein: CASSSGQGNQPQHF.

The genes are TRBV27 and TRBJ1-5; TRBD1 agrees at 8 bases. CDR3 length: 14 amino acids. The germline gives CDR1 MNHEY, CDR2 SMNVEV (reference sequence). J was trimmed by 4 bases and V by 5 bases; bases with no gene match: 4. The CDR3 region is CASSTRQGNQPQHF. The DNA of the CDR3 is TGTGCCAGCAGTACCCGACAGGGGAATCAGCCCCAGCATTTT.

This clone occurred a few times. CDR3 loop: CASSYGGQGMSETQYF. The CDR3 DNA reads TGTGCCAGCAGTTACGGGGGACAGGGGATGTCAGAGACCCAGTACTTC. V gene TRBV6-5 combines with J gene TRBJ2-5; 10 positions match TRBD1. Germline CDR1 is MNHEY and CDR2 is SVGAGI. This CDR3 is 16 amino acids long. The V and J ends lost 2 bases and 4 bases, in that order; junction bases with no gene match: 7.

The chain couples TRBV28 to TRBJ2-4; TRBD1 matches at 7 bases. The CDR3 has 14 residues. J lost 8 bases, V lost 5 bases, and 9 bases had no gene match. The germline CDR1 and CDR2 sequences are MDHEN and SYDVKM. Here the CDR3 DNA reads TGTGCCAGCAGTCAAATAGGGGGCCGGTACATTCAGTACTTC. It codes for CASSQIGGRYIQYF.

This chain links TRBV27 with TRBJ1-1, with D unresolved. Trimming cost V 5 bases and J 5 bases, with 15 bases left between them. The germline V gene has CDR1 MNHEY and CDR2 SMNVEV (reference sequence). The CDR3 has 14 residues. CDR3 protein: CASSPLGRWTEAFF. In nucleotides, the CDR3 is TGTGCCAGCAGTCCCTTGGGGAGGTGGACTGAAGCTTTCTTT.

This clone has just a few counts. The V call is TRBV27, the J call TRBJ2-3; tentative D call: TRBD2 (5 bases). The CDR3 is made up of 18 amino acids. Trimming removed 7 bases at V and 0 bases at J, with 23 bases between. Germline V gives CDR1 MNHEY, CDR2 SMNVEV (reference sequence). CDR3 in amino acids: CASNNYPLRGTSTDTQYF. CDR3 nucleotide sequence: TGTGCCAGCAATAATTACCCCCTCCGGGGAACTAGCACAGATACGCAGTATTTT.